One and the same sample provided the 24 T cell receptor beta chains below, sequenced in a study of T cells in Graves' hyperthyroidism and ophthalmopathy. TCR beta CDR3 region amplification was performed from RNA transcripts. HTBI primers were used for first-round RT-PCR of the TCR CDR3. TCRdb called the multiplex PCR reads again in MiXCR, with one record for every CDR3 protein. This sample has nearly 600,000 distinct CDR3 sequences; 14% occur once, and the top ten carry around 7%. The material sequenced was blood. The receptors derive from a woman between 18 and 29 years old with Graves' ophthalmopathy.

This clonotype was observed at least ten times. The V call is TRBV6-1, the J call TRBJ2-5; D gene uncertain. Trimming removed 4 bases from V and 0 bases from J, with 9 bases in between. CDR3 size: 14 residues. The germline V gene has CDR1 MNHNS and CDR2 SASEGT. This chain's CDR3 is CASSVVLYQETQYF. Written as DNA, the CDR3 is TGTGCCAGCAGTGTTGTCCTGTACCAAGAGACCCAGTACTTC.

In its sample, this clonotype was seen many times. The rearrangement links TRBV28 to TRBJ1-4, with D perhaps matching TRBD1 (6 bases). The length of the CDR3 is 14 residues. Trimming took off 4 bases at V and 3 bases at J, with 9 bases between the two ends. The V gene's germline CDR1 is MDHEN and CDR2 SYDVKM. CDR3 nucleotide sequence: TGTGCCAGCAGTTCAGGGGCTCCTAATGAAAAACTGTTTTTT. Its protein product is CASSSGAPNEKLFF.

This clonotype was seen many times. The CDR3 here is CASSLAEAQETQYF. The CDR3 region has the DNA TGTGCCAGCAGTTTAGCGGAAGCCCAAGAGACCCAGTACTTC. The chain employs TRBV12-3 or TRBV12-4 and TRBJ2-5; D remains ambiguous. This CDR3 has 14 residues. Trimming shortened V by 0 bases and J by 1 base, and 6 bases separated the two germline ends.

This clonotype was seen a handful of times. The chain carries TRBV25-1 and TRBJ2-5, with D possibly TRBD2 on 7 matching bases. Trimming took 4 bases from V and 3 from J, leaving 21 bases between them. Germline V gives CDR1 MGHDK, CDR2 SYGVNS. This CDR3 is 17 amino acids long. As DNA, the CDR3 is TGTGCCAGCAGTGGACCCCGGCGGGGGCTTCAAAAAGAGACCCAGTACTTC. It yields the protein CASSGPRRGLQKETQYF. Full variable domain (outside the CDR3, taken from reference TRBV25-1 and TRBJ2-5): EADIYQTPRYLVIGTGKKITLECSQTMGHDKMYWYQQDPGMELHLIHYSYGVNSTEKGDLSSESTVSRIRTEHFPLTLESARPSHTSQYLCASSGPRRGLQKETQYFGPGTRLLVL.

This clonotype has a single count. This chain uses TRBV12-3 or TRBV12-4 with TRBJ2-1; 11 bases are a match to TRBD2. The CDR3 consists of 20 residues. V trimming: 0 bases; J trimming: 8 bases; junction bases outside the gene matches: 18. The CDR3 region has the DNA TGTGCCAGCAGTTTAGCCGTACTAGCGGGAGTATCAAATTCAGACGATGAGCAGTTCTTC. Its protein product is CASSLAVLAGVSNSDDEQFF.

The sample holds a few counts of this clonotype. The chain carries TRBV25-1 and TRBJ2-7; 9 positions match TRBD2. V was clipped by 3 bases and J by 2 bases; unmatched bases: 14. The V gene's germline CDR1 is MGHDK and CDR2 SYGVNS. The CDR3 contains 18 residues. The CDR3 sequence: CASSDLRLAASGAYEQYF. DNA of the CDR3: TGTGCCAGCAGTGATCTTAGACTAGCGGCCTCCGGGGCCTACGAGCAGTACTTC.

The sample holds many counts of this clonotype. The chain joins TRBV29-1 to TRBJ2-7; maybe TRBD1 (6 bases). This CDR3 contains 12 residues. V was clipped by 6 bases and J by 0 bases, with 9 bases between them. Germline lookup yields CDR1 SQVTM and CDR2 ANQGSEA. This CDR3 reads CSVRDNSYEQYF. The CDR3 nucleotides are TGCAGCGTCCGGGACAACTCCTACGAGCAGTACTTC.

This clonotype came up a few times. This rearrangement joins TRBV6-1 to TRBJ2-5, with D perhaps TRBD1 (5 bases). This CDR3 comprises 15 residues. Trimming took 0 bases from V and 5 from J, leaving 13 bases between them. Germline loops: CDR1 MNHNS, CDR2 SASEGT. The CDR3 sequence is CASSEASRVRETQYF. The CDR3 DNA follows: TGTGCCAGCAGTGAAGCGAGCAGGGTCCGGGAGACCCAGTACTTC.

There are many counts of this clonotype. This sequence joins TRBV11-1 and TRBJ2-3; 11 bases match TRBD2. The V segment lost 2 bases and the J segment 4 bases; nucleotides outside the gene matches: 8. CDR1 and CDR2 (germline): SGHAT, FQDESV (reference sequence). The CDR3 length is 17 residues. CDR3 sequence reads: CASSLSRSGRAADTQYF. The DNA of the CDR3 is TGTGCCAGCAGCTTAAGTCGTAGCGGGAGGGCCGCAGATACGCAGTATTTT.

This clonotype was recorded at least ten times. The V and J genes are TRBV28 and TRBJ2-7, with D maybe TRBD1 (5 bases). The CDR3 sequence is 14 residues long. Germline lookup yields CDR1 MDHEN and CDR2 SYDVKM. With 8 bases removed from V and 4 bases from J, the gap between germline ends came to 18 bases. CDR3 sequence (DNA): TGTGCCAGCGATTCCGCAGGGAACCGGTACGAGCAGTACTTC. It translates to CASDSAGNRYEQYF.

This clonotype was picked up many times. The CDR3 DNA follows: TGTGCCAGCAGCCCCGGGACAGGGTACAATGAGCAGTTCTTC. Translating it yields CASSPGTGYNEQFF. The rearrangement joins TRBV11-3 to TRBJ2-1; 9 nucleotides align to TRBD1. Germline CDR1 reads SGHNT; CDR2 reads YENEEA. Losses at the gene ends were 5 bases for V and 4 bases for J; bases not matched to a gene: 3. The CDR3 loop spans 14 amino acids.

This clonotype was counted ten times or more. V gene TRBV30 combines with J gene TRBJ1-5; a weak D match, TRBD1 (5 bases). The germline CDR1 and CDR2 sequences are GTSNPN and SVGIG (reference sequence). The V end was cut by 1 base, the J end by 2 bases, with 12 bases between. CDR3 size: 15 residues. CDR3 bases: TGTGCCTGGAGTGGCCACGGGACCGGCAATCAGCCCCAGCATTTT. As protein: CAWSGHGTGNQPQHF.

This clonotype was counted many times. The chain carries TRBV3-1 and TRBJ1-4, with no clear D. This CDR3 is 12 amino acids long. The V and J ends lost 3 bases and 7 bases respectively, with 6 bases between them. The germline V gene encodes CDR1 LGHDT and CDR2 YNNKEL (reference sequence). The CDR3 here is CASSQGTEKLFF. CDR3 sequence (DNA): TGTGCCAGCAGCCAGGGAACTGAAAAACTGTTTTTT.

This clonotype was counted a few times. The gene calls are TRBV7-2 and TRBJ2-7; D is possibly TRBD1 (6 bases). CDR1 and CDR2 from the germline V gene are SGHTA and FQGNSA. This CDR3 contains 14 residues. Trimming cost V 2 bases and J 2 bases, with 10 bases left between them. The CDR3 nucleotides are TGTGCCAGCAGCTTAATCGAGGGGGCCTACGAGCAGTACTTC. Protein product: CASSLIEGAYEQYF.

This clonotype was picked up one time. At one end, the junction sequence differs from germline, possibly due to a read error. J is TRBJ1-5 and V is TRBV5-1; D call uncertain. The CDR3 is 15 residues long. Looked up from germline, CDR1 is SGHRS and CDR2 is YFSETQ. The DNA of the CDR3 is TGTGCCAGCAGCTTGTCACCGGGTTCGGGTCAGCCCCAGCATTTT. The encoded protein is CASSLSPGSGQPQHF.

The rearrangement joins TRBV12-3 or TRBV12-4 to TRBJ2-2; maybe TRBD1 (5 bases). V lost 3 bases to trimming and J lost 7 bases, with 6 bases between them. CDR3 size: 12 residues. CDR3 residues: CASSFDSGELFF. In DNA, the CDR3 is TGTGCCAGCAGTTTCGACAGCGGGGAGCTGTTTTTT.

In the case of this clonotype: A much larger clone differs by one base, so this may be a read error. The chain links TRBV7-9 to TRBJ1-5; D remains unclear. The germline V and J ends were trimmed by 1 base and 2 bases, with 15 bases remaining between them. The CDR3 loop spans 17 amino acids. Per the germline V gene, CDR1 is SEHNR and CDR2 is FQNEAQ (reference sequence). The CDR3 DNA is TGTGCCAGCAGCTTAGAGGGAGGGCAGGCCGGCAATCAGCCCCAGCATTTT. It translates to CASSLEGGQAGNQPQHF.

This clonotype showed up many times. DNA of the CDR3: TGCGCCAGCAGCCAAGCAGCGGGAACAGATACGCAGTATTTT. It specifies CASSQAAGTDTQYF. The chain recombines TRBV4-1 with TRBJ2-3; 7 bases match TRBD2. The V segment lost 1 base and the J segment 3 bases; nucleotides outside the gene matches: 1. Germline-derived CDR1 and CDR2 are MGHRA and YSYEKL. CDR3 length: 14 residues.

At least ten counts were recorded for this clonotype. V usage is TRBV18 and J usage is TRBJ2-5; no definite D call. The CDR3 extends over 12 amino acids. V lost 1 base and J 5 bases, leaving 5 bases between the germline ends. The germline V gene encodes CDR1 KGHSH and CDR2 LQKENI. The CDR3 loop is CASSPLRETQYF. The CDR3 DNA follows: TGTGCCAGCTCACCACTCCGGGAGACCCAGTACTTC. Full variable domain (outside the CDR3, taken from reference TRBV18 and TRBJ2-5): NAGVMQNPRHLVRRRGQEARLRCSPMKGHSHVYWYRQLPEEGLKFMVYLQKENIIDESGMPKERFSAEFPKEGPSILRIQQVVRGDSAAYFCASSPLRETQYFGPGTRLLVL.

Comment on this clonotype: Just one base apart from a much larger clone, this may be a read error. As DNA, the CDR3 is TGTGCCAGCAGCTTCGAGGGCCTCTACGAGCAGTTCTTC. Translating gives CASSFEGLYEQFF. The J gene is TRBJ2-1, the V gene TRBV12-3 or TRBV12-4; TRBD2 is a possible D gene (5 bases). V was clipped by 6 bases and J by 10 bases, with 16 bases between them. The CDR3 is 13 residues long.

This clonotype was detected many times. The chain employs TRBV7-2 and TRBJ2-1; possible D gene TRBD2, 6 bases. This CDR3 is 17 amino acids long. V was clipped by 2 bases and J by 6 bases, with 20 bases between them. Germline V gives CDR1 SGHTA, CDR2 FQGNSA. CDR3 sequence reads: CASSLFGGRRGSNEQFF. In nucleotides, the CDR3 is TGTGCCAGCAGCTTATTTGGTGGGCGGAGGGGTTCCAATGAGCAGTTCTTC.

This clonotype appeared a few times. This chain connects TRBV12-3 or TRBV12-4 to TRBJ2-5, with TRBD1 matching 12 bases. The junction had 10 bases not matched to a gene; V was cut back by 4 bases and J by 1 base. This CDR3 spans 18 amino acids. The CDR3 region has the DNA TGTGCCAGCAGTTCCTCTTTGGGGACAGGGGGCAGCCAAGAGACCCAGTACTTC. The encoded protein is CASSSSLGTGGSQETQYF.

The CDR3 protein is CASSPRWGGSTQETQYF. CDR3 bases: TGTGCCAGCAGCCCCAGGTGGGGCGGGAGCACCCAAGAGACCCAGTACTTC. The V gene is TRBV7-9, the J gene TRBJ2-5, with 7 bases aligning to TRBD2. This CDR3 spans 17 amino acids. V trimming: 5 bases; J trimming: 1 base; junction bases outside the gene matches: 13. CDR1 is SEHNR, CDR2 FQNEAQ, per germline (reference sequence).

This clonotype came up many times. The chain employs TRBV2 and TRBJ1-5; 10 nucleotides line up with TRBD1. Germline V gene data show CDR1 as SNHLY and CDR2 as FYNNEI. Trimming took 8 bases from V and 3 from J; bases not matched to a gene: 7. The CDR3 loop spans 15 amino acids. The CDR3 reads CASLAGTGDNQPQHF. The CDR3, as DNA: TGTGCCAGCCTCGCCGGGACAGGGGACAATCAGCCCCAGCATTTT.